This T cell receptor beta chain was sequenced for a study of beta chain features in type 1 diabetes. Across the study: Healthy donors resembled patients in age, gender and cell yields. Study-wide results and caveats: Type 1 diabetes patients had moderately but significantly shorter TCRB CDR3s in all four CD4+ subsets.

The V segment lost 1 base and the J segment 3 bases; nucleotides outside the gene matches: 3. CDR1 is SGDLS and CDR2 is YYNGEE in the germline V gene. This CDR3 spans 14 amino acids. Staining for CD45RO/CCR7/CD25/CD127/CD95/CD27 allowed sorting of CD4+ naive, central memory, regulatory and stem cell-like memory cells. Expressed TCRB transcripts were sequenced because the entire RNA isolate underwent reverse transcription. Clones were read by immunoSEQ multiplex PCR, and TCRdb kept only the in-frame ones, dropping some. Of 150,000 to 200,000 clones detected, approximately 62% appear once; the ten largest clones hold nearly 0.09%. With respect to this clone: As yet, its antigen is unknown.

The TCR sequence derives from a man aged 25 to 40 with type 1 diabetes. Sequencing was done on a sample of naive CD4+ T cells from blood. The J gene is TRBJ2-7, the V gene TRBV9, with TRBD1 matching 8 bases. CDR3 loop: CASSVMDRDYEQYF. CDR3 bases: TGTGCCAGCAGCGTAATGGACAGGGACTACGAGCAGTACTTC.